A single sample is the source of the 28 T cell receptor beta chains below, sequenced in a study of naive and memory T cell subsets. Both TRBC1 and TRBC2 were covered by a beta constant-region primer of two equimolar oligonucleotides. Ligated cDNA was amplified by four rounds of PCR with nested alpha and beta constant-region primers and SP2. TCRdb analysed the UMI-ligation and nested PCR reads with MiXCR anew, one entry per CDR3 protein. The table includes over 100,000 distinct CDR3 sequences, approximately 37% detected once. Sequenced: central memory CD4+ T cells from blood. The source is a human donor in good health.

This clonotype was observed at least ten times. The chain uses TRBV6-6 and TRBJ1-3, with D tentatively TRBD1 (5 bases). Deletions cut 5 bases from V and 0 bases from J, with 11 bases between. Germline V gene data show CDR1 as MNHNY and CDR2 as SVGAGI (reference sequence). CDR3 length: 15 residues. The DNA for the CDR3 is TGTGCCAGCAGTACGCAGGGCAACTCTGGAAACACCATATATTTT. It yields the protein CASSTQGNSGNTIYF.

This sequence joins TRBV15 and TRBJ2-1; TRBD2 aligns across 12 bases. V lost 0 bases to trimming and J lost 8 bases; unmatched junction nucleotides: 5. Looked up from germline, CDR1 is LNHNV and CDR2 is YYDKDF (reference sequence). The CDR3 consists of 16 residues. The chain's CDR3 is CATSRDLAGGPHEQFF. The CDR3 nucleotides read TGTGCCACCAGCAGAGACCTAGCGGGAGGGCCCCATGAGCAGTTCTTC. Looking up the rest from reference TRBV15 and TRBJ2-1 gives the full variable domain: DAMVIQNPRYQVTQFGKPVTLSCSQTLNHNVMYWYQQKSSQAPKLLFHYYDKDFNNEADTPDNFQSRRPNTSFCFLDIRSPGLGDTAMYLCATSRDLAGGPHEQFFGPGTRLTVL.

On this clonotype itself: Germline is not matched at one junction end, which may reflect a read error. J is TRBJ2-7 and V is TRBV20-1, with 9 bases lining up with TRBD2. This CDR3 has 14 residues. Germline lookup yields CDR1 DFQATT and CDR2 SNEGSKA (reference sequence). This chain's CDR3 is CSARGGRAKYEQYF. The CDR3 DNA follows: TGCAGTGCCAGAGGCGGGAGGGCCAAGTACGAGCAGTACTTC.

This clonotype was seen a few times. The V gene is TRBV28, the J gene TRBJ2-7; D is perhaps TRBD2 (5 bases). V was trimmed by 4 bases and J by 7 bases, leaving 17 bases between them. The CDR3 totals 14 residues. The germline CDR1 and CDR2 sequences are MDHEN and SYDVKM. CDR3 coding DNA: TGTGCCAGCAGTTCTCAGGACTTAGGGTGGGAGCAGTACTTC. Amino acids: CASSSQDLGWEQYF.

This clonotype was seen only a few times. The DNA for the CDR3 is TGCAGTGCTAGCCTAGCGGGAGTATCGTACGAGCAGTACTTC. Its translation: CSASLAGVSYEQYF. The V call is TRBV20-1, the J call TRBJ2-7; 10 bases are shared with TRBD2. With 3 bases clipped from V and 4 bases from J, the junction kept 6 bases outside the gene matches. This CDR3 has 14 residues. Germline CDR1 reads DFQATT; CDR2 reads SNEGSKA (reference sequence).

The chain carries TRBV7-2 and TRBJ2-2, with 11 bases that match TRBD2. Germline trimming cut 3 bases from V and 4 bases from J; bases unmatched to any gene: 4. The germline V gene has CDR1 SGHTA and CDR2 FQGNSA. CDR3 length: 16 amino acids. The CDR3 region has the DNA TGTGCCAGCAGCTTTACCGGGACTAGCGGCACCGGGGAGCTGTTTTTT. Amino acids: CASSFTGTSGTGELFF.

This clonotype was seen a few times. V gene TRBV20-1 combines with J gene TRBJ2-7; D not resolved. The germline gives CDR1 DFQATT, CDR2 SNEGSKA (reference sequence). This CDR3 spans 12 amino acids. V dropped 3 bases and J dropped 2 bases, with 8 bases sitting between them. DNA for the CDR3: TGCAGTGCTAGTCTTTCGACCTACGAGCAGTACTTC. Amino acids: CSASLSTYEQYF.

This clonotype was counted a single time. This chain connects TRBV6-5 to TRBJ2-1; TRBD2 aligns across 8 bases. This CDR3 spans 16 amino acids. V shed 5 bases, J shed 8 bases, and the junction held 14 bases outside the gene matches. The germline V gene encodes CDR1 MNHEY and CDR2 SVGAGI. CDR3 coding DNA: TGTGCCAGCAGTCCCTTGGCGGGAGGAAAAGGGGATGAGCAGTTCTTC. Protein: CASSPLAGGKGDEQFF.

The genes are TRBV20-1 and TRBJ2-3, with 7 bases fitting TRBD1. Trimming removed 6 bases from V and 5 bases from J; junction bases left unmatched: 11. This CDR3 region has 14 residues. Germline V CDR1 and CDR2: DFQATT, SNEGSKA (reference sequence). The DNA of the CDR3 is TGCAGTGCAACCAACGACAGGGCCCAAGATACGCAGTATTTT. It codes for CSATNDRAQDTQYF.

This clonotype occurred a few times. This chain connects TRBV28 to TRBJ2-1; 12 bases align to TRBD2. There are 14 residues in the CDR3. With V trimmed by 10 bases and J by 4 bases, 5 bases remained unmatched. Germline CDR1 and CDR2: MDHEN and SYDVKM. CDR3 DNA sequence: TGTGCCACGACTAGCGGGAGTCTGTACAATGAGCAGTTCTTC. Translated, it gives CATTSGSLYNEQFF. The variable domain in full, completed from reference TRBV28 and TRBJ2-1, reads DVKVTQSSRYLVKRTGEKVFLECVQDMDHENMFWYRQDPGLGLRLIYFSYDVKMKEKGDIPEGYSVSREKKERFSLILESASTNQTSMYLCATTSGSLYNEQFFGPGTRLTVL.

This rearrangement joins TRBV5-1 to TRBJ2-7, with TRBD1 identical over 9 bases. V shed 0 bases and J 6 bases; nucleotides not matched to a gene: 7. Germline V lookup: CDR1 SGHRS, CDR2 YFSETQ. This CDR3 is 15 amino acids long. CDR3 sequence: CASSLASATGGEQYF. The CDR3 DNA follows: TGCGCCAGCAGCTTGGCCTCCGCGACAGGGGGCGAGCAGTACTTC.

This chain connects TRBV18 to TRBJ2-1, with 11 nucleotides matching TRBD1. Germline loops: CDR1 KGHSH, CDR2 LQKENI. The length of the CDR3 is 17 residues. With V trimmed by 1 base and J by 4 bases, 6 bases remained unmatched. This CDR3 reads CASSPLGQGATYNEQFF. CDR3 nucleotide sequence: TGTGCCAGCTCACCACTCGGACAGGGGGCAACGTACAATGAGCAGTTCTTC.

This clonotype has a handful of counts. For the CDR3, the DNA is TGTGCCAGCAGTGAATTCATCACAACTGGGGCCAACGTCCTGACTTTC. Protein: CASSEFITTGANVLTF. This sequence joins TRBV25-1 and TRBJ2-6; D unclear. The germline V and J ends were trimmed by 1 base and 2 bases, with 9 bases remaining between them. This CDR3 is 16 amino acids long. Germline V CDR1 and CDR2: MGHDK, SYGVNS.

Here the CDR3 reads CASSSNGTRREQYF. CDR3 nucleotide sequence: TGTGCCAGCAGCTCCAATGGTACCCGGCGCGAGCAGTACTTC. The chain has TRBV21-1 and TRBJ2-7; no check of the table's D call, TRBD1, against the DNA was made. TRBV21-1 is given as a pseudogene. The CDR3 runs 14 residues.

V is TRBV7-8 and J is TRBJ1-6, with D perhaps matching TRBD1 (6 bases). The CDR3 length is 16 residues. The germline V and J ends were trimmed by 1 base and 10 bases, with 17 bases remaining between them. CDR1 SGHVS and CDR2 FQNEAQ come from the germline V gene. CDR3 in DNA: TGTGCCAGCAGCTTAGTTGCTCGACAGGTTACCTCACCCCTCCACTTT. Protein: CASSLVARQVTSPLHF.

This chain uses TRBV5-1 with TRBJ1-1; D not certain. The germline V gene has CDR1 SGHRS and CDR2 YFSETQ. The CDR3 length is 9 residues. V was pared by 8 bases and J by 4 bases, with 3 bases between. This CDR3 reads CARGTEAFF. The DNA for the CDR3 is TGCGCCAGAGGCACTGAAGCTTTCTTT.

The chain recombines TRBV12-3 or TRBV12-4 with TRBJ2-1; tentatively, D is TRBD2 (5 bases). Deletions cut 5 bases from V and 9 bases from J, with 14 bases between. This CDR3 comprises 13 residues. CDR3 nucleotide sequence: TGTGCCAGCAGTACCCTGTCAAGCGGTGAGCAGTTCTTC. It encodes CASSTLSSGEQFF.

This clonotype occurred a few times. The chain uses TRBV7-6 and TRBJ2-1; TRBD2 aligns across 9 bases. The CDR3 length is 17 residues. Germline assignment: CDR1 SGHVS and CDR2 FNYEAQ. V lost 3 bases and J lost 7; bases outside the gene matches: 13. CDR3 coding DNA: TGTGCCAGCAGCTTGATTGTCCCGGGACTAGCAGGGAATGAGCAGTTCTTC. Translated, it gives CASSLIVPGLAGNEQFF.

This clonotype was recorded many times. This chain uses TRBV29-1 with TRBJ2-1; D is unresolved. Trimming removed 3 bases at V and 7 bases at J, with 19 bases between. CDR1 is SQVTM and CDR2 is ANQGSEA in the germline V gene. The CDR3 loop spans 15 amino acids. The CDR3 bases are TGCAGCGTTGATCCCAGTTTCTCCTTAGGTAATGAGCAGTTCTTC. Amino acids: CSVDPSFSLGNEQFF.

CDR3 in DNA: TGTGCCAGCAGTTTAAAGGCTACGGGGATGAACTATGGCTACACCTTC. Its protein product is CASSLKATGMNYGYTF. The chain is built from TRBV27 and TRBJ1-2; D unclear. There are 16 residues in the CDR3. The V end was cut by 2 bases, the J end by 2 bases, with 15 bases between. Germline V gene lookup returns CDR1 MNHEY and CDR2 SMNVEV (reference sequence).

This clonotype was found a few times. V and J are TRBV19 and TRBJ1-2; 9 bases match TRBD1. V was pared by 6 bases and J by 4 bases, with 9 bases of the junction left unmatched. CDR1 and CDR2 (germline): LNHDA, SQIVND (reference sequence). CDR3 length: 15 residues. CDR3 region: CASRDDRGILYGYTF. The DNA for the CDR3 is TGTGCCAGTAGAGACGACAGGGGGATACTCTATGGCTACACCTTC.

This clonotype was found many times. The rearrangement joins TRBV3-1 to TRBJ2-5; D call uncertain. With 0 bases removed from V and 4 bases from J, the gap between germline ends came to 15 bases. The CDR3 runs 16 residues. Germline CDR1 and CDR2: LGHDT and YNNKEL (reference sequence). DNA of the CDR3: TGTGCCAGCAGCCAAGACACTTGGCGGTTTCTAGAGACCCAGTACTTC. Translated, it gives CASSQDTWRFLETQYF.

The J gene is TRBJ1-2, the V gene TRBV20-1; 7 bases fit TRBD1. The CDR3 is 13 residues long. Germline loops: CDR1 DFQATT, CDR2 SNEGSKA (reference sequence). With V trimmed by 5 bases and J by 6 bases, 9 bases remained unmatched. In DNA, the CDR3 is TGCAGTGCTTTTCTACAGGGGATACATGGCTACACCTTC. Its translation is CSAFLQGIHGYTF.

V gene TRBV5-1 combines with J gene TRBJ2-1, with TRBD2 as a possible D gene (5 bases). The CDR3 loop spans 16 amino acids. Trimming stripped 0 bases from V and 7 bases from J, with 17 bases between. CDR1 and CDR2 (germline): SGHRS, YFSETQ. Here the CDR3 DNA reads TGCGCCAGCAGCTTGGCTTTCGGGGTTCAAAAGAATGAGCAGTTCTTC. Residues: CASSLAFGVQKNEQFF. Filled out from reference TRBV5-1 and TRBJ2-1, the complete variable domain reads KAGVTQTPRYLIKTRGQQVTLSCSPISGHRSVSWYQQTPGQGLQFLFEYFSETQRNKGNFPGRFSGRQFSNSRSEMNVSTLELGDSALYLCASSLAFGVQKNEQFFGPGTRLTVL.

This chain joins TRBV25-1 and TRBJ2-2; 9 nucleotides align to TRBD2. V shed 1 base and J 0 bases; nucleotides not matched to a gene: 15. Germline assignment: CDR1 MGHDK and CDR2 SYGVNS. The CDR3 sequence is 21 residues long. As DNA, the CDR3 is TGTGCCAGCAGTGAATCCGGGGACGATAGGGTAGCGGGAGCGAACACCGGGGAGCTGTTTTTT. Its translation is CASSESGDDRVAGANTGELFF.

Only a few counts were recorded for this clonotype. This sequence joins TRBV6-5 and TRBJ2-7; D ambiguous. The ends were cut back, 3 bases at V and 3 bases at J, with 18 bases in the middle. The CDR3 is 16 amino acids. Germline V gene lookup returns CDR1 MNHEY and CDR2 SVGAGI. CDR3 in DNA: TGTGCCAGCAGTTATTTAACGAACTCACTCGTCTACGAGCAGTACTTC. Its protein is CASSYLTNSLVYEQYF.

Only a few counts were recorded for this clonotype. V usage is TRBV20-1 and J usage is TRBJ1-3, with no clear D. The CDR3 is 16 residues long. V lost 0 bases and J 0 bases, leaving 12 bases between the germline ends. Germline lookup yields CDR1 DFQATT and CDR2 SNEGSKA (reference sequence). The CDR3 DNA follows: TGCAGTGCTAGAGATCAAATAGGCCTCTCTGGAAACACCATATATTTT. Translation gives CSARDQIGLSGNTIYF.

The V and J genes are TRBV7-2 and TRBJ2-5; D might be TRBD1 (6 bases). This CDR3 region has 14 residues. The germline V and J ends were trimmed by 5 bases and 5 bases, with 15 bases remaining between them. Germline V lookup: CDR1 SGHTA, CDR2 FQGNSA. The CDR3 sequence: CASSKPDRSETQYF. The CDR3 DNA follows: TGTGCCAGCAGCAAACCGGACAGATCGGAGACCCAGTACTTC. The variable domain in full, with the rest retrieved from reference TRBV7-2 and TRBJ2-5, is GAGVSQSPSNKVTEKGKDVELRCDPISGHTALYWYRQSLGQGLEFLIYFQGNSAPDKSGLPSDRFSAERTGGSVSTLTIQRTQQEDSAVYLCASSKPDRSETQYFGPGTRLLVL.